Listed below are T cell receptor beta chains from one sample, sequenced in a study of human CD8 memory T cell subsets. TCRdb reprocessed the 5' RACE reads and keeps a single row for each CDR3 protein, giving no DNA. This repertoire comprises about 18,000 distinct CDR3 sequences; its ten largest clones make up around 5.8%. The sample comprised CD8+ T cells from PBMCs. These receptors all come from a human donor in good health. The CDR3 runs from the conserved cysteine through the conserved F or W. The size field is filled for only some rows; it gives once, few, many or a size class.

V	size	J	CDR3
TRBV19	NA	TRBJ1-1	CASSMDYTEAFF
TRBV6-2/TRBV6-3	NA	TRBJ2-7	CASSLDTLYEQYF
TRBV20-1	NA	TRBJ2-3	CSAPPVGDTQYF
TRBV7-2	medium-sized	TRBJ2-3	CASSPIVGDGTDTQYF
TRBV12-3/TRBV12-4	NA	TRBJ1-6	CASSLVGSPLHF
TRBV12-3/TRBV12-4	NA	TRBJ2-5	CASSLRDRGWETQYF
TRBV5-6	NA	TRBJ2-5	CASSSLGELAGVRETQYF
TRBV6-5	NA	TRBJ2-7	CASGQQGIWEQYF
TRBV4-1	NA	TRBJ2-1	CASSQEGWTNNYNEQFF
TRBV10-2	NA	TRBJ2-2	CASSEHRGGAGELFF
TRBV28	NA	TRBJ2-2	CASSLVAGAAGELFF
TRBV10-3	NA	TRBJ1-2	CAISEGQGYYGYTF
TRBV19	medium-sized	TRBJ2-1	CASSISGGNEQFF
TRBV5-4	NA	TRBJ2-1	CASSFEGGGAYNEQFF
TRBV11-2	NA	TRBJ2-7	CASSLEQLYEQYF
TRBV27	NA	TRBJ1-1	CASSLTEMNTEAFF
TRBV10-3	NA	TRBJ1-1	CATHTGTNTEAFF
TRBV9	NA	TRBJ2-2	CASSPTPGATGELFF
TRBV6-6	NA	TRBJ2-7	CASSYSRSGNVDEQYF
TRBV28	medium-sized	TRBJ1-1	CATCRSTEAFF
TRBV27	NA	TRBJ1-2	CASSSHPLTANYGYTF
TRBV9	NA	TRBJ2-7	CASSLGQGRYEQYF
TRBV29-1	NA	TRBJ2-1	CSVVGSYNEQFF
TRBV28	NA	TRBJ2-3	CASSLLKAFGTDTQYF
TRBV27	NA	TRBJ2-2	CASSPSGANTGELFF
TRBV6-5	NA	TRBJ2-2	CASSYVSNTGELFF
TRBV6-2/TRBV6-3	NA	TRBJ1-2	CASSYPGSIYGYTF
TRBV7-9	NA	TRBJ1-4	CASSSVTASTNEKLFF
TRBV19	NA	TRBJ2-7	CASSMGGFDSYEQYF
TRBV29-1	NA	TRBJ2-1	CSGGTQGSYNEQFF
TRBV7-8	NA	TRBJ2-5	CASSPTSGRLETQYF
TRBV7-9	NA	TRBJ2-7	CASSLRTDLYEQYF
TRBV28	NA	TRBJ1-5	CASSEPGGQPQHF
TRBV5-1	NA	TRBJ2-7	CASSLEGAGSYEQYF
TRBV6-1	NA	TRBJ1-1	CASQPTLQGPNTEAFF
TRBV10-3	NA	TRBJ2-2	CAMRVANTGELFF
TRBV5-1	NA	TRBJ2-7	CASRPLGTYEQYF
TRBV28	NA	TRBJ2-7	CASSKPREVGYEQYF
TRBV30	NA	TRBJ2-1	CAWRGVGLAEFGEQFF
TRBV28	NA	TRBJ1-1	CASSYRWDTVNTEAFF
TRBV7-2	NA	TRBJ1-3	CASSRRPTGVSGNTIYF
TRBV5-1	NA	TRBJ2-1	CASSLSASSYNEQFF
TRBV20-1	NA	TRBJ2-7	CSARGVRGYEQYF
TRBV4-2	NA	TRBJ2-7	CASRRNLGSYEQYF
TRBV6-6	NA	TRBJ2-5	CASSYSSETQYF
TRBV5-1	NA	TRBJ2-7	CASSHGQAREQYF